The 10 T cell receptor beta chains reported below all come from one sample, sequenced in a study of breast tumors, draining lymph nodes, adjacent tissues. The lymph nodes were axillary draining lymph nodes from breast cancer patients. TCRdb itself ran the multiplex PCR reads through MiXCR, one entry per CDR3 protein. The sample records a few hundred thousand distinct CDR3 sequences, approximately 36% being singletons. The specimen was axillary lymph node tissue. The receptors stem from a female donor with breast cancer. Some clones in this sample may be carry-over from other donors' samples.

This clonotype was recorded a few times. J is TRBJ1-1 and V is TRBV20-1; D is perhaps TRBD1 (5 bases). Trimming stripped 0 bases from V and 0 bases from J, with 8 bases between. The CDR3 spans 14 residues. Per the germline V gene, CDR1 is DFQATT and CDR2 is SNEGSKA (reference sequence). CDR3 protein: CSARDGGLNTEAFF. The CDR3 DNA is TGCAGTGCTAGAGATGGGGGGTTGAACACTGAAGCTTTCTTT.

Notes on this clonotype: Without the conserved terminal phenylalanine or tryptophan, this CDR3 likely stems from a read error. This chain uses TRBV20-1 with TRBJ1-5; D might be TRBD1 (5 bases). V gave up 1 base and J gave up 2 bases, with 12 bases separating them. Germline V gives CDR1 DFQATT, CDR2 SNEGSKA (reference sequence). The CDR3 runs to 15 residues. The CDR3 DNA sequence: TGCAGTGCTAGAGTGTTGGACAACGGCAATCAGCCCCAGCATGGT. Its protein product is CSARVLDNGNQPQHG.

V usage is TRBV24-1 and J usage is TRBJ1-6; D perhaps matches TRBD1 (5 bases). Germline-derived CDR1 and CDR2 are KGHDR and SFDVKD. Trimming shortened V by 10 bases and J by 9 bases, and 9 bases separated the two germline ends. CDR3 size: 11 residues. CDR3 nucleotide sequence: TGTGCCACACGGGGCCGTTCACCCCTCCACTTT. Translated: CATRGRSPLHF.

Turning to this clonotype: This may arise from a read error, as a much more abundant clone is one base away. The J gene is TRBJ2-2, the V gene TRBV7-6; 8 positions match TRBD2. CDR1 SGHVS and CDR2 FNYEAQ come from the germline V gene. The CDR3 contains 17 residues. The CDR3 DNA sequence: TGTGCCGGCAGCCCCCTCCCCGGGGGGGGAAACACCGGGGAGCTGTTTTTT. Translation gives CAGSPLPGGGNTGELFF.

This clonotype was detected many times. The CDR3 loop reads CATSDRRRSYEQYF. CDR3 in DNA: TGTGCCACCAGCGACCGAAGGCGCTCCTACGAGCAGTACTTC. The rearrangement joins TRBV15 to TRBJ2-7; D is undetermined. V lost 5 bases, J lost 0 bases, and 11 bases lay in between. This CDR3 has 14 amino acids. Germline-derived CDR1 and CDR2 are LNHNV and YYDKDF (reference sequence).

The rearrangement uses TRBV7-2 and TRBJ2-3, with TRBD2 matching 9 bases. Germline loops: CDR1 SGHTA, CDR2 FQGNSA. CDR3 length: 17 amino acids. V lost 1 base, J lost 5 bases, and 10 bases stayed unmatched. CDR3 coding DNA: TGTGCCAGCAGCTTAGACGGCGGGGGGGGCCGGAGAGATACGCAGTATTTT. Protein product: CASSLDGGGGRRDTQYF.

This clonotype was counted a single time. This chain's CDR3 is CASSVGDRGGEKLFF. The CDR3 region has the DNA TGCGCCAGCAGCGTTGGCGACAGGGGAGGTGAAAAACTGTTTTTT. The rearrangement uses TRBV5-1 and TRBJ1-4, with 8 bases fitting TRBD1. Germline CDR1 reads SGHRS; CDR2 reads YFSETQ. V shed 4 bases and J 7 bases; nucleotides not matched to a gene: 9. The CDR3 is 15 amino acids.

This clonotype came up a few times. The rearrangement links TRBV28 to TRBJ2-5; D call uncertain. The CDR3 covers 11 residues. Germline lookup yields CDR1 MDHEN and CDR2 SYDVKM. V shed 3 bases and J shed 5 bases, with 4 bases lying between them. CDR3 in amino acids: CASSFMETQYF. The CDR3 nucleotides are TGTGCCAGCAGTTTTATGGAGACCCAGTACTTC.

On this clonotype: This clone may be a read error of a much larger clone one base away. The chain is built from TRBV19 and TRBJ2-3; D perhaps matches TRBD2 (6 bases). The germline V and J ends were trimmed by 6 bases and 0 bases, with 13 bases remaining between them. The germline V gene encodes CDR1 LNHDA and CDR2 SQIVND (reference sequence). The CDR3 is 15 amino acids. This CDR3 is CASSPRESSTDTQYF. The CDR3, as DNA: TGTGCCAGTAGCCCCCGGGAGTCTAGCACAGATACGCAGTATTTT.

In this sample, this clonotype turned up many times. The chain links TRBV20-1 to TRBJ2-7, with D possibly being TRBD1 (6 bases). In germline, CDR1 is DFQATT, CDR2 SNEGSKA (reference sequence). The CDR3 is made up of 12 amino acids. The V gene lost 6 bases and the J gene lost 3 bases, with 12 bases spanning the gap. As DNA, the CDR3 is TGCAGTGCAATTGGACAGTTCTACGAGCAGTACTTC. Translated: CSAIGQFYEQYF.